What follows are 16 T cell receptor beta chains derived from one specimen sequenced in a study of blood T cell repertoires in COVID-19. The data were produced by immunoSEQ multiplex PCR, yet TCRdb's version contains in-frame clones alone and is incomplete. There are about 100,000 clones in the sample; more than 85% occur only once, and approximately 7% lies in the top ten. What was sequenced was peripheral blood. The receptors here all came from a man under 40 in a cohort sampled during active COVID-19.

V gene TRBV5-1 combines with J gene TRBJ2-7; D gene unclear. This CDR3 region has 13 residues. Trimming shortened V by 0 bases and J by 4 bases, and 8 bases separated the two germline ends. Germline values: CDR1 SGHRS, CDR2 YFSETQ. CDR3 in amino acids: CASSLGLEYEQYF. The CDR3 bases are TGCGCCAGCAGCTTGGGGCTAGAATACGAGCAGTACTTC. Complete variable domain (other parts from reference TRBV5-1 and TRBJ2-7): KAGVTQTPRYLIKTRGQQVTLSCSPISGHRSVSWYQQTPGQGLQFLFEYFSETQRNKGNFPGRFSGRQFSNSRSEMNVSTLELGDSALYLCASSLGLEYEQYFGPGTRLTVT.

The rearrangement joins TRBV28 to TRBJ2-7, with 7 bases lining up with TRBD2. The CDR3 contains 15 residues. The germline V gene has CDR1 MDHEN and CDR2 SYDVKM. The junction had 8 bases not matched to a gene; V was cut back by 6 bases and J by 0 bases. In nucleotides, the CDR3 is TGTGCCAGCAGCCCGGCGGGGGAAAGCTCCTACGAGCAGTACTTC. Its protein is CASSPAGESSYEQYF.

The chain joins TRBV11-1 to TRBJ2-1; D uncertain. The CDR3 has 13 residues. Germline CDR1 SGHAT, CDR2 FQDESV (reference sequence). Trimming left V 1 base short and J 5 bases short, with 6 bases between. In DNA, the CDR3 is TGTGCCAGCAGCTTAGGCCAGAACAATGAGCAGTTCTTC. This encodes CASSLGQNNEQFF.

The rearrangement links TRBV5-1 to TRBJ1-1; 7 bases are shared with TRBD1. The CDR3 length is 15 residues. The ends lost 4 bases at V and 0 bases at J; junction bases unmatched: 6. CDR1 and CDR2 from the germline V gene are SGHRS and YFSETQ. CDR3 coding DNA: TGCGCCAGCAGCGTAACAGGGGTTATGAACACTGAAGCTTTCTTT. Translated: CASSVTGVMNTEAFF.

This chain joins TRBV5-4 and TRBJ1-1; TRBD1 aligns across 8 bases. The CDR3 consists of 17 residues. Losses at the gene ends were 0 bases for V and 1 base for J; bases not matched to a gene: 8. The germline V gene has CDR1 SGHNT and CDR2 YYREEE (reference sequence). CDR3 bases: TGTGCCAGCAGCTTGGACGGGACAGGCCGGGGGAACACTGAAGCTTTCTTT. Its protein is CASSLDGTGRGNTEAFF.

The chain recombines TRBV2 with TRBJ1-2, with 10 bases fitting TRBD1. CDR1 SNHLY and CDR2 FYNNEI come from the germline V gene. The CDR3 is made up of 15 amino acids. V shed 6 bases and J 5 bases; nucleotides not matched to a gene: 9. In nucleotides, the CDR3 is TGTGCCAGCAGGGAGGACAGGGGGGGTTGGTATGGCTACACCTTC. Residues: CASREDRGGWYGYTF.

The V and J genes are TRBV6-2 or TRBV6-3 and TRBJ2-2, with 13 bases lining up with TRBD2. Trimming removed 6 bases from V and 5 bases from J; junction bases left unmatched: 3. The germline V gene encodes CDR1 MNHEY and CDR2 SVGEGT. The CDR3 contains 15 residues. Here the CDR3 reads CASSKGLAGTGELFF. Here the CDR3 DNA reads TGTGCCAGCAGCAAGGGACTAGCGGGGACCGGGGAGCTGTTTTTT.

The chain is built from TRBV4-3 and TRBJ1-6; D may be TRBD1 (5 bases). The germline gives CDR1 LGHNA, CDR2 YSLEER. The CDR3 totals 17 residues. V was clipped by 0 bases and J by 7 bases, with 16 bases between them. CDR3 DNA: TGCGCCAGCAGCCAAGATTTGGCGGGACGGACAAATTCACCCCTCCACTTT. Translation: CASSQDLAGRTNSPLHF.

J is TRBJ2-3 and V is TRBV4-1, with a weak D call TRBD2 (6 bases). CDR1 is MGHRA, CDR2 YSYEKL, per germline. Trimming stripped 0 bases from V and 6 bases from J, with 19 bases between. The CDR3 runs to 17 residues. The CDR3: CASSQDSTRTTRDTQYF. CDR3 DNA sequence: TGCGCCAGCAGCCAAGATTCGACTAGAACAACTCGGGATACGCAGTATTTT.

This rearrangement joins TRBV7-3 to TRBJ1-1; 7 nucleotides align to TRBD1. V lost 0 bases to trimming and J lost 5 bases; unmatched junction nucleotides: 9. This CDR3 spans 16 amino acids. Germline V lookup: CDR1 SGHTA, CDR2 FQGTGA. CDR3 protein: CASSLTGDRVLTEAFF. The CDR3 nucleotides are TGTGCCAGCAGCTTAACGGGAGACAGGGTCCTAACTGAAGCTTTCTTT.

The V gene is TRBV7-9, the J gene TRBJ2-5; a possible D gene is TRBD2 (5 bases). V shed 2 bases and J shed 5 bases, with 12 bases lying between them. The CDR3 length is 14 residues. In germline, CDR1 is SEHNR, CDR2 FQNEAQ (reference sequence). CDR3 bases: TGTGCCAGCAGCTTATCAGCTAGCCGCGAGACCCAGTACTTC. Protein sequence: CASSLSASRETQYF.

The V call is TRBV5-8, the J call TRBJ2-7; D is possibly TRBD1 (5 bases). This CDR3 spans 13 amino acids. The V gene lost 2 bases and the J gene lost 2 bases, with 8 bases spanning the gap. CDR1 and CDR2 from the germline V gene are SGHTS and YDEGEE. The CDR3 region is CASSFQGPYEQYF. The CDR3 DNA reads TGTGCCAGCAGCTTCCAGGGTCCCTACGAGCAGTACTTC.

The CDR3 region has the DNA TGCGCCAGCAGCTCTTGGGCGGGGCATCAAGAGACCCAGTACTTC. Amino acids: CASSSWAGHQETQYF. This chain links TRBV5-1 with TRBJ2-5; D is possibly TRBD2 (6 bases). The germline V and J ends were trimmed by 3 bases and 2 bases, with 14 bases remaining between them. The germline CDR1 and CDR2 sequences are SGHRS and YFSETQ. This CDR3 region has 15 residues.

The chain combines TRBV29-1 with TRBJ2-7, with 9 bases identical to TRBD1. This CDR3 region has 14 residues. V dropped 0 bases and J dropped 4; count of bases not matched to a gene: 4. Germline CDR1 is SQVTM and CDR2 is ANQGSEA. In DNA form, the CDR3 reads TGCAGCGTTGAAGAAGGGACAGGGAGGTACGAGCAGTACTTC. Translation: CSVEEGTGRYEQYF.

The chain employs TRBV7-2 and TRBJ2-1, with D possibly matching TRBD1 (6 bases). The germline V and J ends were trimmed by 5 bases and 0 bases, with 11 bases remaining between them. The CDR3 spans 15 residues. Germline CDR1 is SGHTA and CDR2 is FQGNSA. The CDR3 here is CASSVQGNSYNEQFF. The CDR3 DNA is TGTGCCAGCAGCGTACAGGGCAACTCCTACAATGAGCAGTTCTTC.

The V call is TRBV7-8, the J call TRBJ2-1; 11 nucleotides line up with TRBD2. CDR3 length: 18 amino acids. The germline CDR1 and CDR2 sequences are SGHVS and FQNEAQ. Unmatched junction bases numbered 15, after V lost 2 bases and J lost 9 bases. The CDR3 nucleotides read TGTGCCAGCAGCTTATCGTCGACGCAAGGACTAGCGGGTCCTGAGCAGTTCTTC. It yields the protein CASSLSSTQGLAGPEQFF.